This T cell receptor beta chain was documented in a study of regulatory T cells in long-lasting Graves disease (dated by TCRdb to the early 2020s). Background for the entire study: In the newly diagnosed Graves' disease group, patients had been taking antithyroid drugs for less than 3 months. This study used TCR sequencing and RNA sequencing of peripheral blood to compare persistent Graves' disease patients against newly diagnosed Graves' disease patients. The study was registered as a clinical trial and conducted in China. TCR sequencing covered around 13 persistent and around 20 newly diagnosed Graves' disease patients, approximately 33 samples in total. Results and caveats for the whole study, not just this receptor: As a limitation, the authors acknowledged that the small sample size may reduce accuracy. Only peripheral blood was studied, because thyroid tissue, the primary lesion, was inaccessible. Preferential use of TRBV28, TRBJ1-2 and TRBJ2-5 was observed in persistent disease, whereas TRBV20-1 and TRBJ2-1 were favored in newly diagnosed disease. Patients with persistent disease shared more public clonotypes (under 3,000) than newly diagnosed patients did (more than 900). Compared with newly diagnosed patients, persistent Graves' disease patients had lower TCR Shannon entropy and fewer highly expanded clones, which suggests clonal expansion. Sequencing and analysis were restricted to the TCR beta chain.

The sample holds many counts of this clonotype. What antigen it recognizes has not been identified. No much larger clonotype is one base removed from it; base qualities were not supplied. Libraries were constructed by multiplex PCR. Sequencer: Illumina HiSeq 4000. iRepertoire HTBI primers and Arm-PCR amplification of CDR3 regions were used to construct TCR beta libraries. Gel purification was performed on PCR products prior to sequencing. The original pipeline was this. Gene usage analysis of CDR3 amino acid clonotypes used the roughly 62 TRBV and more than 13 TRBJ segments found across samples. COPE and FqMerger were used to merge filtered high-quality paired reads into contigs. BLAST was used to align contigs to the IMGT TRBV, TRBD and TRBJ reference genes, and CDR3 was defined following IMGT. Any clonotype with a frequency above 0.1% was classified as a highly expanded clone. Shannon entropy was used to measure repertoire diversity, and the Gini coefficient was used to measure V-J evenness. A clonotype found in more than one individual was treated as public. TCRdb trimmed public reads at Q25 via fastp, called clones via MiXCR and kept in-frame beta chains. Each entry merges the rows of one CDR3 protein and shows their most common DNA and genes. These V and J calls rely on TCRdb rather than the paper's analysis. Within this sample are around 250,000 distinct CDR3 sequences, with about 18% of them counted one time only. Around 21% of the sample is in the top ten clones.

This specimen's time point label, interpreted: newly diagnosed GD, antithyroid drugs for less than 3 months. For both TCR sequencing and RNA sequencing, RNA was extracted from PBMCs using TRIzol. Graves' disease was diagnosed according to American Thyroid Association guidelines. The patients came from an endocrinology department in Xi'an, China. Each patient gave 8.5 to 9.5 milliliters of peripheral blood, collected in an EDTA anticoagulant tube. Ficoll Paque Plus density gradient separation was used to isolate PBMCs, and no additional T cell sorting was done. An Agilent 2100 Bioanalyzer and agarose gel were used to check RNA quality, and a NanoDrop 2000 was used to measure RNA concentration. Inclusive of the bounding cysteine and phenylalanine, the CDR3 is 17 residues long. This entry keeps only the CDR3 DNA: 51 bases, framed from base 1. V is shortened by 0 bases, J by 2 bases, and the region joining them spans 14 bases. CDR1 and CDR2, looked up from the germline V gene, are SGHTA and FQGTGA.

The sequencing used peripheral blood mononuclear cells (PBMCs), collected at new diagnosis, from a patient treated with antithyroid drugs. This receptor chain uses TRBV7-3 and TRBJ2-1, and the D gene may be TRBD2, 6 bases matching. The origin of this receptor is a female donor with Graves disease. The CDR3 protein sequence reads: CASSLTIGDFAYNEQFF. The DNA is as follows: TGTGCCAGCAGCTTAACGATCGGGGACTTCGCCTACAATGAGCAGTTCTTC.